This TCR beta chain is drawn from a study of post-analysis software for immune sequencing data. The wider study: Relapsing-remitting, secondary progressive and progressive-relapsing multiple sclerosis courses were included.

Libraries were made from TCR beta cDNA, and they carried unique molecular identifiers. Researchers reported around 510,000 cDNA molecules coming from approximately 1 to 10 million T cells. TCRdb re-derived calls from the PCR reads in MiXCR, one entry per CDR3 protein. This sample has approximately 630,000 distinct CDR3 sequences, with approximately 59% found just once. Findings of the study overall: Several TRBV segments (TRBV5-6, TRBV5-1 and TRBV20-1 among them) occurred more frequently in patients than in controls. Strong co-clustering by F measure was seen for same-batch samples. Those with multiple sclerosis, the patient group, showed significantly lower normalized Chao1 diversity than controls.

This CDR3 has 13 residues. The germline gives CDR1 KGHSH, CDR2 LQKENI. With regard to this clonotype: Its specificity is not known.

This receptor was obtained from a girl aged 2 to 10 with multiple sclerosis. V and J are TRBV18 and TRBJ2-5, with a possible D match to TRBD1 (6 bases). The end of the DNA fits TRBJ2-7 better, so the J call may be wrong. Sequencing used blood. The CDR3 reads CASSPGAGYEQYF. CDR3 nucleotides: TGTGCCAGCTCGCCAGGGGCAGGCTACGAGCAGTACTTC.